This T cell receptor (beta chain) was profiled in a study of blood T cells in healthy people across ages. Study background: Per two T cells, template switching captured roughly one barcoded beta molecule. Notes on the study in general: TCR beta diversity was tightly associated with the proportion of naive T cells. Donors of long life had a larger count of naive CD4+ cells and greater diversity than aged donors.

It was with a sample-barcoded 5' primer and a J-beta primer mix that a second PCR of about 6 to 12 cycles was run. TCRdb redid the calling of the 5' RACE reads with MiXCR, one entry per CDR3 protein. The data show about 1,400,000 distinct CDR3 sequences, roughly 40% seen once. The CDR3 length is 15 residues. V shed 4 bases and J 8 bases; nucleotides not matched to a gene: 12. Germline V lookup: CDR1 SGHRS, CDR2 YFSETQ. To note about this clonotype: What it recognizes is unknown.

The clonotype originates from a woman in her late teens or twenties in good health. The chain carries TRBV5-1 and TRBJ2-1; TRBD2 matches 7 bases. The material sequenced was blood. The DNA for the CDR3 is TGCGCCAGCAGCCTCGGGACTACCGACCTCGATGAGCAGTTCTTC. Protein sequence: CASSLGTTDLDEQFF.